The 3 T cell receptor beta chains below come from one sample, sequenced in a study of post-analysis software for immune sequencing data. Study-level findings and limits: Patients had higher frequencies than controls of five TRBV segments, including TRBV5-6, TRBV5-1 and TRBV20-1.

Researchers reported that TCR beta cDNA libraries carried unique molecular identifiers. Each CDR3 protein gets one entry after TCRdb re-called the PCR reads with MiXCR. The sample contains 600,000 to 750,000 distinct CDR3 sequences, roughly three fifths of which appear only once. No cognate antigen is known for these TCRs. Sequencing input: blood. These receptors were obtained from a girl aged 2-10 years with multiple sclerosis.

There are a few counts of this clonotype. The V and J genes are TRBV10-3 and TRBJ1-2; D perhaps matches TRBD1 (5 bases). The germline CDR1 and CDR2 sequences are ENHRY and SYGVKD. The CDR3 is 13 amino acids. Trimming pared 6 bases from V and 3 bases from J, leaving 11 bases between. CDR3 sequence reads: CAISRDDDYGYTF. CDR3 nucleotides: TGTGCCATCAGCCGGGACGACGACTATGGCTACACCTTC.

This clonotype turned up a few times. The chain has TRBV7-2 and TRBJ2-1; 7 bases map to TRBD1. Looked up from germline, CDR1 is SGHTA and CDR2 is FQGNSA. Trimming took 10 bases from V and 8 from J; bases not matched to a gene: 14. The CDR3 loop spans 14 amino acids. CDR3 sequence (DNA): TGTGCCACCTCCGGGACAGCAATACCGGATGAGCAGTTCTTC. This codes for CATSGTAIPDEQFF.

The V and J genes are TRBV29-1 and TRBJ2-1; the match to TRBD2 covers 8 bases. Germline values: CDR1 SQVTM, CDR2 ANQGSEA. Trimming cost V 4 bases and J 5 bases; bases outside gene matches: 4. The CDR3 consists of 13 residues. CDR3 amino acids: CSVARGGDNEQFF. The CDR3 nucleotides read TGCAGCGTTGCCCGGGGGGGAGACAATGAGCAGTTCTTC.